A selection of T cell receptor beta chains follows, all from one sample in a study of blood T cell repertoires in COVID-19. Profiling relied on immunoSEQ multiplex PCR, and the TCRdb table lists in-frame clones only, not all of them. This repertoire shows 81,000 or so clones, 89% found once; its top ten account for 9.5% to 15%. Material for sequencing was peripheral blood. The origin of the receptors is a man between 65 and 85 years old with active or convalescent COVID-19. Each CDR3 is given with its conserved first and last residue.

CDR3 protein: CASSLAGQGADEQYF
V gene: TRBV5-1
CDR3 length: 15
J gene: TRBJ2-7

CDR3 protein: CASSSRQGNGYTF
V gene: TRBV7-2
CDR3 length: 13
J gene: TRBJ1-2

CDR3 protein: CGRGASSYNEQFF
V gene: TRBV29-1
CDR3 length: 13
J gene: TRBJ2-1

CDR3 protein: CASSPRAGGRDEKLFF
V gene: TRBV4-2
CDR3 length: 16
J gene: TRBJ1-4

CDR3 protein: CASSWTGPRGVNEQFF
V gene: TRBV7-3
CDR3 length: 16
J gene: TRBJ2-1

CDR3 protein: CATSDPGQGSTYEQYF
V gene: TRBV24-1
CDR3 length: 16
J gene: TRBJ2-7

CDR3 protein: CASSGQGAANEKLFF
V gene: TRBV5-1
CDR3 length: 15
J gene: TRBJ1-4

CDR3 protein: CASSQDRTGGAVAGGYTF
V gene: TRBV4-3
CDR3 length: 18
J gene: TRBJ1-2

CDR3 protein: CASSRAGPPDSYEQYF
V gene: TRBV18
CDR3 length: 16
J gene: TRBJ2-7

CDR3 protein: CASSQRLAGVDEQYF
V gene: TRBV3-1/TRBV3-2
CDR3 length: 15
J gene: TRBJ2-7

CDR3 protein: CASSHYRELFF
V gene: TRBV3-1/TRBV3-2
CDR3 length: 11
J gene: TRBJ1-4

CDR3 protein: CASSSLGDTQYF
V gene: TRBV3-1/TRBV3-2
CDR3 length: 12
J gene: TRBJ2-3

CDR3 protein: CASSEGGRGNQPQHF
V gene: TRBV9
CDR3 length: 15
J gene: TRBJ1-5

CDR3 protein: CASRAGQSTDTQYF
V gene: TRBV19
CDR3 length: 14
J gene: TRBJ2-3

CDR3 protein: CAVKDRDHLRGYTF
V gene: TRBV7-9
CDR3 length: 14
J gene: TRBJ1-2

CDR3 protein: CASSIGRTEAFF
V gene: TRBV18
CDR3 length: 12
J gene: TRBJ1-1

CDR3 protein: CASSLQGFETQYF
V gene: TRBV6-5
CDR3 length: 13
J gene: TRBJ2-5

CDR3 protein: CSVLQGNYGYTF
V gene: TRBV29-1
CDR3 length: 12
J gene: TRBJ1-2

CDR3 protein: CASSLLGATGPETGELFF
V gene: TRBV18
CDR3 length: 18
J gene: TRBJ2-2

CDR3 protein: CASSSSPTGGYGYTF
V gene: TRBV19
CDR3 length: 15
J gene: TRBJ1-2

CDR3 protein: CASSLLKGRGMNTEAFF
V gene: TRBV5-4
CDR3 length: 17
J gene: TRBJ1-1

CDR3 protein: CASQGKTEAFF
V gene: TRBV12-3/TRBV12-4
CDR3 length: 11
J gene: TRBJ1-1

CDR3 protein: CASSSDRDRAQPQHF
V gene: TRBV7-8
CDR3 length: 15
J gene: TRBJ1-5

CDR3 protein: CASSLVGSNEKLFF
V gene: TRBV5-1
CDR3 length: 14
J gene: TRBJ1-4

CDR3 protein: CASSLLQGAYSNSPLHF
V gene: TRBV5-1
CDR3 length: 17
J gene: TRBJ1-6

CDR3 protein: CASSGGGPGNTIYF
V gene: TRBV9
CDR3 length: 14
J gene: TRBJ1-3

CDR3 protein: CASSYAGQDTGNEQFF
V gene: TRBV6-2/TRBV6-3
CDR3 length: 16
J gene: TRBJ2-1

CDR3 protein: CASSQQGHRALSNQPQHF
V gene: TRBV3-1/TRBV3-2
CDR3 length: 18
J gene: TRBJ1-5

CDR3 protein: CASSPLGGNTEAFF
V gene: TRBV5-6
CDR3 length: 14
J gene: TRBJ1-1

CDR3 protein: CAWSLAGRLYNEQFF
V gene: TRBV30
CDR3 length: 15
J gene: TRBJ2-1

CDR3 protein: CASSPGTGQKPQHF
V gene: TRBV5-5
CDR3 length: 14
J gene: TRBJ1-5

CDR3 protein: CASSSRYQETQYF
V gene: TRBV5-1
CDR3 length: 13
J gene: TRBJ2-5

CDR3 protein: CASSLEQGRAQYF
V gene: TRBV12-3/TRBV12-4
CDR3 length: 13
J gene: TRBJ2-5

CDR3 protein: CASTYNTVSYGYTF
V gene: TRBV7-2
CDR3 length: 14
J gene: TRBJ1-2

CDR3 protein: CATSSGLRVNEKLFF
V gene: TRBV15
CDR3 length: 15
J gene: TRBJ1-4

CDR3 protein: CASSLESSYNSPLHF
V gene: TRBV7-2
CDR3 length: 15
J gene: TRBJ1-6

CDR3 protein: CASSPGRDEKLFF
V gene: TRBV18
CDR3 length: 13
J gene: TRBJ1-4

CDR3 protein: CASSASSGTGGYNEQFF
V gene: TRBV11-3
CDR3 length: 17
J gene: TRBJ2-1

CDR3 protein: CAISSRTSGDQETQYF
V gene: TRBV10-3
CDR3 length: 16
J gene: TRBJ2-5

CDR3 protein: CSARTGKTEAFF
V gene: TRBV29-1
CDR3 length: 12
J gene: TRBJ1-1

CDR3 protein: CASSQGLAGVPGELFF
V gene: TRBV3-1/TRBV3-2
CDR3 length: 16
J gene: TRBJ2-2

CDR3 protein: CASSLGVLGRQPQHF
V gene: TRBV11-2
CDR3 length: 15
J gene: TRBJ1-5

CDR3 protein: CAISDGGGDQPQHF
V gene: TRBV10-3
CDR3 length: 14
J gene: TRBJ1-5

CDR3 protein: CASSVAGGTLGANVLTF
V gene: TRBV25-1
CDR3 length: 17
J gene: TRBJ2-6

CDR3 protein: CASSPSGGEDTQYF
V gene: TRBV6-6
CDR3 length: 14
J gene: TRBJ2-3

CDR3 protein: CASSIGVSGNTIYF
V gene: TRBV19
CDR3 length: 14
J gene: TRBJ1-3

CDR3 protein: CASSLAPQYEQYF
V gene: TRBV11-2
CDR3 length: 13
J gene: TRBJ2-7

CDR3 protein: CASSFQQNTEAFF
V gene: TRBV7-2
CDR3 length: 13
J gene: TRBJ1-1

CDR3 protein: CSVEQGWDTEAFF
V gene: TRBV29-1
CDR3 length: 13
J gene: TRBJ1-1

CDR3 protein: CASNIQGRETQYF
V gene: TRBV7-9
CDR3 length: 13
J gene: TRBJ2-5

CDR3 protein: CASSLNLKWYF
V gene: TRBV28
CDR3 length: 11
J gene: TRBJ2-7

CDR3 protein: CASSLTSGGAETQYF
V gene: TRBV5-1
CDR3 length: 15
J gene: TRBJ2-5

CDR3 protein: CASRDGTARGNTEAFF
V gene: TRBV28
CDR3 length: 16
J gene: TRBJ1-1

CDR3 protein: CASSLPRGTVNYGYTF
V gene: TRBV7-2
CDR3 length: 16
J gene: TRBJ1-2

CDR3 protein: CASSLDFSIYNSPLHF
V gene: TRBV7-2
CDR3 length: 16
J gene: TRBJ1-6

CDR3 protein: CATSVRGKQETQYF
V gene: TRBV24-1
CDR3 length: 14
J gene: TRBJ2-5

CDR3 protein: CASRKGQTSSYNEQFF
V gene: TRBV4-3
CDR3 length: 16
J gene: TRBJ2-1